The next 2 T cell receptor beta chains were all read from a single sample in a study of OX40 agonist ivuxolimab in advanced cancers. Measured with immunoSEQ multiplex PCR; TCRdb has only the in-frame clones, and not every one. The table has roughly 50,000 clones, around 93% seen once. Sequencing was performed on CD4+ or CD8+ T cells sorted from blood, taken in a trial of the OX40 agonist ivuxolimab. Source of these receptors: an adult with an advanced solid tumor such as melanoma, head and neck, liver or kidney cancer.

This rearrangement joins TRBV25-1 to TRBJ2-5; 7 nucleotides agree with TRBD1. Losses at the gene ends were 3 bases for V and 0 bases for J; bases not matched to a gene: 4. CDR1 is MGHDK, CDR2 SYGVNS, per germline. CDR3 length: 15 amino acids. The CDR3 region has the DNA TGTGCCAGCAGTGACCTACAGGGGTACCAAGAGACCCAGTACTTC. Protein sequence: CASSDLQGYQETQYF.

This chain links TRBV27 with TRBJ1-2; D call uncertain. Germline V gene lookup returns CDR1 MNHEY and CDR2 SMNVEV (reference sequence). V dropped 4 bases and J dropped 7 bases, with 19 bases sitting between them. CDR3 length equals 15 residues. CDR3 loop: CASSSLPGPARGYTF. The DNA of the CDR3 is TGTGCCAGCAGTTCCTTACCCGGTCCAGCCCGTGGCTACACCTTC.